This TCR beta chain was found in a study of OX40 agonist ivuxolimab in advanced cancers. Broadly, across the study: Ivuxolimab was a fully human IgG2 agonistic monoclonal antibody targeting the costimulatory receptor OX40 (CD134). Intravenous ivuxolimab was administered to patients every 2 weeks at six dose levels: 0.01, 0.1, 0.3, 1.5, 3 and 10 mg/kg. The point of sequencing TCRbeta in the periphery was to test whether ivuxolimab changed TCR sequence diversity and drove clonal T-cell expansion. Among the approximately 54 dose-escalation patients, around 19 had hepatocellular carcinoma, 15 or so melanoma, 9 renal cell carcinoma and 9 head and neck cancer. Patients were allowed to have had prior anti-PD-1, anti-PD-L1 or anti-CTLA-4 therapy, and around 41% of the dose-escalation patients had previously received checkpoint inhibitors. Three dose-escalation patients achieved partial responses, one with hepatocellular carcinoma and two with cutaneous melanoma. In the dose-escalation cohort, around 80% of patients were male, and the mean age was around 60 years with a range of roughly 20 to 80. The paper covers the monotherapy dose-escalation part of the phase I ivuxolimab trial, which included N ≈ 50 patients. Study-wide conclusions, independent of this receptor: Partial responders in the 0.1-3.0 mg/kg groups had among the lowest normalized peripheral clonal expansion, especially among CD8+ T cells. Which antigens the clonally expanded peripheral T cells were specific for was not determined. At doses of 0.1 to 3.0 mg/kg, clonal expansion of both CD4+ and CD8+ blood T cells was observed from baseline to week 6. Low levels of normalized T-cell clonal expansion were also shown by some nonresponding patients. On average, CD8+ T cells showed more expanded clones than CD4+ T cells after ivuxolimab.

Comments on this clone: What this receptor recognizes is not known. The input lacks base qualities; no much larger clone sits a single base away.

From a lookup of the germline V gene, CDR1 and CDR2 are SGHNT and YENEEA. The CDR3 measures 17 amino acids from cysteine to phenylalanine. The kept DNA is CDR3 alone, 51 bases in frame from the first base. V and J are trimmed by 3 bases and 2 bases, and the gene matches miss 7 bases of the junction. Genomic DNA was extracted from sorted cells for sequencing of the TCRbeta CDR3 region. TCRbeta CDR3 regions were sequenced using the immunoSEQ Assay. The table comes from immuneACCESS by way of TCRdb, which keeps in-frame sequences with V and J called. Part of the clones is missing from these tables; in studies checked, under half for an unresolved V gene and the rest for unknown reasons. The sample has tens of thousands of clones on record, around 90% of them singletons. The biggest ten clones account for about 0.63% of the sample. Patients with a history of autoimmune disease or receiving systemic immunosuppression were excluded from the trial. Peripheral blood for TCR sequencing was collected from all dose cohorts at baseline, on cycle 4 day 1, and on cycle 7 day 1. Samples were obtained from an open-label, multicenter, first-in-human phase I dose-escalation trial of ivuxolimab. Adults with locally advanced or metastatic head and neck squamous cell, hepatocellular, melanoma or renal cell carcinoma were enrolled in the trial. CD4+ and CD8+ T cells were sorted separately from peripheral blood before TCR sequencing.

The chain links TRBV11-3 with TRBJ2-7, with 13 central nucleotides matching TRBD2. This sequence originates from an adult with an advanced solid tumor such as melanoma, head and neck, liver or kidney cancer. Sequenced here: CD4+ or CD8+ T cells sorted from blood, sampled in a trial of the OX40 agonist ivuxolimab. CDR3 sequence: CASSLRTSGGGPYEQYF. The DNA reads TGTGCCAGCAGCTTGAGGACTAGCGGGGGAGGCCCCTACGAGCAGTACTTC.